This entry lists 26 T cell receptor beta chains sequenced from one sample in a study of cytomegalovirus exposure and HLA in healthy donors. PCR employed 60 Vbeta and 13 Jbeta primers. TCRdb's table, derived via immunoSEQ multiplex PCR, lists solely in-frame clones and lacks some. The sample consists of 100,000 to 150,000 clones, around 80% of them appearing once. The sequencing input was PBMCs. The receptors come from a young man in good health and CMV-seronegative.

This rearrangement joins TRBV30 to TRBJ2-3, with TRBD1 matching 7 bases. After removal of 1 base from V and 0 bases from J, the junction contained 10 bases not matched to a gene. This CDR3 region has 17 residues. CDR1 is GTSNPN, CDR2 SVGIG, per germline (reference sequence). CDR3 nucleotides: TGTGCCTGGAGTGGCCCGGGACAGAGATTTAGCACAGATACGCAGTATTTT. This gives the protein CAWSGPGQRFSTDTQYF. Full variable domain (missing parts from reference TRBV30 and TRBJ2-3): SQTIHQWPATLVQPVGSPLSLECTVEGTSNPNLYWYRQAAGRGLQLLFYSVGIGQISSEVPQNLSASRPQDRQFILSSKKLLLSDSGFYLCAWSGPGQRFSTDTQYFGPGTRLTVL.

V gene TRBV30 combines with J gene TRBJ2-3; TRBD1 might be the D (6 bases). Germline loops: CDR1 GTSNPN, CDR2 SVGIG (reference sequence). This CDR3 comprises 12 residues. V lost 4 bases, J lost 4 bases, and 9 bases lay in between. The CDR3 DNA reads TGTGCCTGGACGACAGGCCCAGATACGCAGTATTTT. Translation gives CAWTTGPDTQYF.

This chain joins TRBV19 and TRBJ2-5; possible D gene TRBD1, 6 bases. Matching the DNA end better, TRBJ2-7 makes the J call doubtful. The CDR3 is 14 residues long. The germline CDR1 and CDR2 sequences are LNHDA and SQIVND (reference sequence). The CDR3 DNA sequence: TGTGCCAGTAGTATGGGGGCGAACCTCTACGAGCAGTACTTC. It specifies CASSMGANLYEQYF.

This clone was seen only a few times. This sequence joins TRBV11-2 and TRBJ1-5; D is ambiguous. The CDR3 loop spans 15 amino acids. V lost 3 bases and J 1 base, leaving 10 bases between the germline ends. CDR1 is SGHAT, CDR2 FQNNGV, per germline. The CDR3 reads CASSLGAGSNQPQHF. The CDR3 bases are TGTGCCAGCAGCTTGGGTGCGGGGAGCAATCAGCCCCAGCATTTT.

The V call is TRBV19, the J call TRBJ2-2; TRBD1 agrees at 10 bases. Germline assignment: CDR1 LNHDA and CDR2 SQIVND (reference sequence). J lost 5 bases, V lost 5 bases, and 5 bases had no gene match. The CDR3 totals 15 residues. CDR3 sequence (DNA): TGTGCCAGTAGTCCCGGACAGGGGGGGACCGGGGAGCTGTTTTTT. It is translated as CASSPGQGGTGELFF.

The CDR3 region has the DNA TGCAGCGGCAAAGGTCAGGGGGGTTTGATGAACACTGAAGCTTTCTTT. Amino acids: CSGKGQGGLMNTEAFF. This chain uses TRBV29-1 with TRBJ1-1; 7 positions agree with TRBD1. Germline CDR1 and CDR2: SQVTM and ANQGSEA. V lost 7 bases and J lost 0; bases outside the gene matches: 14. CDR3 length equals 16 residues.

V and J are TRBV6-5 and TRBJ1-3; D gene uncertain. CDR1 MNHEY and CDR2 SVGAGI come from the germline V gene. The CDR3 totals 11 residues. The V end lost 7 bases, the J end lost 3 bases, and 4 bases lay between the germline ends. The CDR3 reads CASTHGNTIYF. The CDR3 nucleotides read TGTGCCAGCACCCATGGAAACACCATATATTTT.

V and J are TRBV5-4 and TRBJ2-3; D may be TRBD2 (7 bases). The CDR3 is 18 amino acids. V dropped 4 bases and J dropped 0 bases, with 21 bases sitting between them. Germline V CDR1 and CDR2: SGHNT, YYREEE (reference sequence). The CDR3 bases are TGTGCCAGCAGCCGAGCGGATGGGGGGGCCGTTAGCACAGATACGCAGTATTTT. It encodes CASSRADGGAVSTDTQYF. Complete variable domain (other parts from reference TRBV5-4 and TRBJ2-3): ETGVTQSPTHLIKTRGQQVTLRCSSQSGHNTVSWYQQALGQGPQFIFQYYREEENGRGNFPPRFSGLQFPNYSSELNVNALELDDSALYLCASSRADGGAVSTDTQYFGPGTRLTVL.

CDR3 protein: CASSPQEEGGHYEQYF. CDR3 bases: TGTGCCAGTAGTCCGCAAGAGGAGGGGGGGCATTACGAGCAGTACTTC. This rearrangement joins TRBV19 to TRBJ2-7; possible D gene TRBD2, 7 bases. The germline CDR1 and CDR2 sequences are LNHDA and SQIVND (reference sequence). The CDR3 totals 16 residues. Trimming left V 5 bases short and J 4 bases short, with 21 bases between. Looking up the rest from reference TRBV19 and TRBJ2-7 gives the full variable domain: DGGITQSPKYLFRKEGQNVTLSCEQNLNHDAMYWYRQDPGQGLRLIYYSQIVNDFQKGDIAEGYSVSREKKESFPLTVTSAQKNPTAFYLCASSPQEEGGHYEQYFGPGTRLTVT.

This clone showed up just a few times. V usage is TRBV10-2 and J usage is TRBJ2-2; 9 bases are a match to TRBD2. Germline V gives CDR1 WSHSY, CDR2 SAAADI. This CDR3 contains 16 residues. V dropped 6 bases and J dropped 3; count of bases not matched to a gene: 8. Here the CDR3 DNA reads TGCGCCAGCAGAACAAGCGGGGGGCGGGACACCGGGGAGCTGTTTTTT. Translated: CASRTSGGRDTGELFF.

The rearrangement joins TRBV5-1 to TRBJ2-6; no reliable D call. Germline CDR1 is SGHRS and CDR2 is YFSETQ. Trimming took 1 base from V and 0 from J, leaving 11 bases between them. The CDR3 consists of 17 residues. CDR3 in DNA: TGCGCCAGCAGCTTGACTAATTGGTTCTCTGGGGCCAACGTCCTGACTTTC. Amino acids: CASSLTNWFSGANVLTF.

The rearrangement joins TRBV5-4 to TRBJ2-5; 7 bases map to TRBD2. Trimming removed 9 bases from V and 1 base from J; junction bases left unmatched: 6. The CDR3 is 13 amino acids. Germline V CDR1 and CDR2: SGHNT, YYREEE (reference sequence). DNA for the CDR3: TGTGCCACTGGCGGGGGACCCCAAGAGACCCAGTACTTC. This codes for CATGGGPQETQYF.

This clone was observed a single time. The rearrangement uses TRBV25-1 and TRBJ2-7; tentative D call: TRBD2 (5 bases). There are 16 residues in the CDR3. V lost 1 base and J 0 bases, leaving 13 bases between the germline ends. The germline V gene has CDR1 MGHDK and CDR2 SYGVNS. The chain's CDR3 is CASSESRGATSYEQYF. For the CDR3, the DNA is TGTGCCAGCAGTGAATCACGGGGTGCCACCTCCTACGAGCAGTACTTC.

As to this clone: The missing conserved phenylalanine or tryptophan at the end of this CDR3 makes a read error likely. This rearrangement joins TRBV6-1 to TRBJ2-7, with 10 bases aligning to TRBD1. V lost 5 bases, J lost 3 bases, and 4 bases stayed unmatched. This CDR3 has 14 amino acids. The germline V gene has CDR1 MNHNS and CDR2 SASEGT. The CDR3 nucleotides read TGTGCCAGCAGTCGACAGGGGGCAAGCTACGAGCAGTACCTC. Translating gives CASSRQGASYEQYL.

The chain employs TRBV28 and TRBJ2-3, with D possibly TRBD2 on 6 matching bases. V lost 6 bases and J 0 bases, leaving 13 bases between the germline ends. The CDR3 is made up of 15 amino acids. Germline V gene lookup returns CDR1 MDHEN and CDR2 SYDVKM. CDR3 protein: CASRKWGTSTDTQYF. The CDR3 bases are TGTGCCAGCAGGAAATGGGGGACTAGCACAGATACGCAGTATTTT.

The CDR3 spells CASEAEGFGNQPQHF. CDR3 nucleotides: TGTGCCAGTGAGGCTGAGGGTTTTGGCAATCAGCCCCAGCATTTT. The J gene is TRBJ1-5, the V gene TRBV28; D remains unclear. The V end lost 9 bases, the J end lost 2 bases, and 17 bases lay between the germline ends. The CDR3 totals 15 residues. Looked up from germline, CDR1 is MDHEN and CDR2 is SYDVKM.

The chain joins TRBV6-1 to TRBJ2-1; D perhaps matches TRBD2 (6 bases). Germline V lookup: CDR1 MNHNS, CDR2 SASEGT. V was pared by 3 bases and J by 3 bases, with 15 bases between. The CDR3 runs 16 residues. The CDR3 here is CASSEGGGYYYNEQFF. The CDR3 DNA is TGTGCCAGCAGTGAGGGTGGGGGGTACTACTACAATGAGCAGTTCTTC.

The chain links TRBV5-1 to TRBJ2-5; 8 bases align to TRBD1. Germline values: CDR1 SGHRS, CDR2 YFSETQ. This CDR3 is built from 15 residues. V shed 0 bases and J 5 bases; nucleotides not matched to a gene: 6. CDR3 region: CASSLEETGAETQYF. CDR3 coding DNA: TGCGCCAGCAGCTTGGAGGAGACAGGGGCGGAGACCCAGTACTTC.

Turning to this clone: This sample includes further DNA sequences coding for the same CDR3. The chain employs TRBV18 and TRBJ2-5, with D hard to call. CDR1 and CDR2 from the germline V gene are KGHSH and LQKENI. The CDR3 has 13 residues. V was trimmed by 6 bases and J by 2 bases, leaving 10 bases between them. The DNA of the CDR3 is TGTGCCAGCTCCCCCGGGTCTCAAGAGACCCAGTACTTC. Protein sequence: CASSPGSQETQYF. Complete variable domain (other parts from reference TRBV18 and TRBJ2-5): NAGVMQNPRHLVRRRGQEARLRCSPMKGHSHVYWYRQLPEEGLKFMVYLQKENIIDESGMPKERFSAEFPKEGPSILRIQQVVRGDSAAYFCASSPGSQETQYFGPGTRLLVL.

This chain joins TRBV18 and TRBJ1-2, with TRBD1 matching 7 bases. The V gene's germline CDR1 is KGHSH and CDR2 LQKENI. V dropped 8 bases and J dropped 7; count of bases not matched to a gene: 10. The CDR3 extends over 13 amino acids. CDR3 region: CASNALQGPGYTF. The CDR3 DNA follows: TGTGCCAGCAACGCCCTACAGGGGCCTGGCTACACCTTC. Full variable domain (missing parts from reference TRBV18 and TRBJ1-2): NAGVMQNPRHLVRRRGQEARLRCSPMKGHSHVYWYRQLPEEGLKFMVYLQKENIIDESGMPKERFSAEFPKEGPSILRIQQVVRGDSAAYFCASNALQGPGYTFGSGTRLTVV.

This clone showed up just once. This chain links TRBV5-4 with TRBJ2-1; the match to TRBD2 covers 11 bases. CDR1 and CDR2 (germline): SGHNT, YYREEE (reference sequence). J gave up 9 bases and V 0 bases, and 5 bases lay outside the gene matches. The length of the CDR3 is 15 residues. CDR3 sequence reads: CASSLGTSGGSEQFF. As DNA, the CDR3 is TGTGCCAGCAGCTTGGGCACTAGCGGGGGCTCTGAGCAGTTCTTC.

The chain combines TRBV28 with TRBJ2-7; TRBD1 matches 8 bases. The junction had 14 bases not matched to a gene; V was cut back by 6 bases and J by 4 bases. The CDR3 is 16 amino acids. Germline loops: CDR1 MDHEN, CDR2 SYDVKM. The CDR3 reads CASSLGLGQGAYEQYF. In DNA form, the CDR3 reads TGTGCCAGCAGCTTGGGGTTGGGCCAGGGGGCTTACGAGCAGTACTTC.

CDR3 in DNA: TGTGCCAGCAGCCGGGGGGCTGGCTATGGCTACACCTTC. Its protein is CASSRGAGYGYTF. The chain employs TRBV9 and TRBJ1-2; the D gene is possibly TRBD1 (6 bases). The CDR3 runs to 13 residues. Germline V gene sequence: CDR1 SGDLS, CDR2 YYNGEE. Between the trimmed V and J ends, which lost 4 bases and 4 bases, there was a span of 11 bases.

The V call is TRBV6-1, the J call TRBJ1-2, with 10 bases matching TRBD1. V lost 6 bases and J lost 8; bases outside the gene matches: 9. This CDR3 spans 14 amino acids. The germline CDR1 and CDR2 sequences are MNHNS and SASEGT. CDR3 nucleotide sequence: TGTGCCAGCAGCCCCTTTGGACAGGGGGAAGGCTACACCTTC. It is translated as CASSPFGQGEGYTF.

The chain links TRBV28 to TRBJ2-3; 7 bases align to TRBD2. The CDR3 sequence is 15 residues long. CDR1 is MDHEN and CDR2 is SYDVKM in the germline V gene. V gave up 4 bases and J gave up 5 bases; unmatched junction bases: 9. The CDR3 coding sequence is TGTGCCAGCAGTTCTCAAACTAGCGCACAAGATACGCAGTATTTT. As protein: CASSSQTSAQDTQYF.

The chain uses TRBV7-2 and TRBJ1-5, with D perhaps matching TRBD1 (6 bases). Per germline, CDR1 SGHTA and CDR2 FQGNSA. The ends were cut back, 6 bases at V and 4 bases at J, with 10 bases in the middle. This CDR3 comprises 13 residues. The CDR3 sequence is CASSRDKNQPQHF. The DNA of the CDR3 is TGTGCCAGCAGTCGGGACAAGAATCAGCCCCAGCATTTT. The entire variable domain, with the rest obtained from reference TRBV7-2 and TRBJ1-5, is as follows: GAGVSQSPSNKVTEKGKDVELRCDPISGHTALYWYRQSLGQGLEFLIYFQGNSAPDKSGLPSDRFSAERTGGSVSTLTIQRTQQEDSAVYLCASSRDKNQPQHFGDGTRLSIL.